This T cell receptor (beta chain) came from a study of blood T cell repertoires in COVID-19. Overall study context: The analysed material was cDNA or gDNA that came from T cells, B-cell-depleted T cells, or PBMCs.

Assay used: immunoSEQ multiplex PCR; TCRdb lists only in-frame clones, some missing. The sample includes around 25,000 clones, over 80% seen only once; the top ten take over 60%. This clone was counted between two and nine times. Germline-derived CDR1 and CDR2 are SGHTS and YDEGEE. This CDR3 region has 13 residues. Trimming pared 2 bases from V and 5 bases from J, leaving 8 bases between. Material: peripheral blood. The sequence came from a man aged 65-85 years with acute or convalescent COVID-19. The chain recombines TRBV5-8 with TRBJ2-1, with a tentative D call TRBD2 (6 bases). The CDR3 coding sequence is TGTGCCAGCAGCTTAGCGGGCCACAATGAGCAGTTCTTC. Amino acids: CASSLAGHNEQFF.